The T cell receptor beta chain described here comes from a study of blood T cell repertoires in COVID-19. This CDR3 region has 18 residues. Trimming cost V 0 bases and J 6 bases; bases outside gene matches: 10. Per the germline V gene, CDR1 is LGHDT and CDR2 is YNNKEL (reference sequence). Clones were sequenced by immunoSEQ multiplex PCR, and TCRdb holds only the in-frame ones, with some missing. Of 45,000 to 65,000 clones listed, roughly 80% are singletons. The sample consisted of peripheral blood. The receptor's source is a woman in her sixties or seventies with acute or convalescent COVID-19. The J gene is TRBJ2-1, the V gene TRBV3-1 (or the pseudogene TRBV3-2), with 11 bases fitting TRBD2. The CDR3 spells CASSQDFGLAGGFNEQFF. The CDR3 DNA reads as TGTGCCAGCAGCCAAGATTTTGGGCTAGCGGGAGGCTTCAATGAGCAGTTCTTC.